The 17 T cell receptor beta chains given below trace back to one sample, sequenced in a study of cytomegalovirus exposure and HLA in healthy donors. The PCR ran on 60 Vbeta and 13 Jbeta primers. Sequenced by immunoSEQ multiplex PCR; TCRdb stores in-frame clones only, minus some. The table includes 120,000 or so clones, more than 60% detected once. The sample consisted of PBMCs. These receptors all come from a woman aged 40 to 49 in good health and CMV-seronegative.

The chain recombines TRBV6-5 with TRBJ2-1; TRBD1 matches 10 bases. This CDR3 has 16 residues. With 2 bases clipped from V and 6 bases from J, the junction kept 7 bases outside the gene matches. CDR1 and CDR2 (germline): MNHEY, SVGAGI. This chain's CDR3 is CASSYDGTGASNEQFF. For the CDR3, the DNA is TGTGCCAGCAGTTACGACGGGACAGGGGCTTCCAATGAGCAGTTCTTC.

The chain uses TRBV4-2 and TRBJ2-1, with a tentative D call TRBD1 (5 bases). The CDR3 length is 12 residues. Germline V lookup: CDR1 LGHNA, CDR2 YNFKEQ. V was trimmed by 0 bases and J by 10 bases, leaving 7 bases between them. In nucleotides, the CDR3 is TGTGCCAGCAGCCAAGAGTGGGGCGAGCAGTTCTTC. Translation: CASSQEWGEQFF.

On this clone: At one boundary the junction diverges from the germline segment, which might be a read error. This chain links TRBV7-9 with TRBJ2-7; no clear D gene. The CDR3 is 13 amino acids. Germline CDR1 SEHNR, CDR2 FQNEAQ (reference sequence). The CDR3 region has the DNA TGTTCCAGCAGCTTACGTACACCCTACGAGCAGTACTTC. Encoded protein: CSSSLRTPYEQYF.

V is TRBV7-9 and J is TRBJ2-5; 11 bases are shared with TRBD1. The CDR3 length is 14 residues. The J segment lost 13 bases and the V segment lost 3 bases, leaving 10 bases of the junction unmatched. The germline CDR1 and CDR2 sequences are SEHNR and FQNEAQ (reference sequence). The CDR3 reads CASSLDRGREVVYF. Written as DNA, the CDR3 is TGTGCCAGCAGCTTGGACAGGGGGCGCGAGGTGGTGTACTTC.

In DNA, the CDR3 is TGTGCCAGCAGCGTAGGGACTACAGAAGCCTACAATGAGCAGTTCTTC. Amino acid sequence: CASSVGTTEAYNEQFF. This chain links TRBV9 with TRBJ2-1; perhaps TRBD2 as D (6 bases). Germline CDR1 reads SGDLS; CDR2 reads YYNGEE. Deletions cut 0 bases from V and 2 bases from J, with 12 bases between. The CDR3 is 16 amino acids.

The rearrangement uses TRBV30 and TRBJ2-3, with D uncertain. The CDR3 has 11 residues. Germline-derived CDR1 and CDR2 are GTSNPN and SVGIG (reference sequence). V gave up 2 bases and J gave up 4 bases, with 4 bases separating them. In DNA form, the CDR3 reads TGTGCCTGGAGTCTTTCAGATACGCAGTATTTT. Translated: CAWSLSDTQYF.

The sample holds a few counts of this clone. V and J are TRBV28 and TRBJ1-2; no reliable D call. V was shortened by 3 bases and J by 6 bases, with 11 bases between the two germline ends. Germline CDR1 reads MDHEN; CDR2 reads SYDVKM. The CDR3 spans 13 residues. CDR3 nucleotides: TGTGCCAGCAGTTTTTTGGCTTTCCATGGCTACACCTTC. Translated: CASSFLAFHGYTF.

The chain links TRBV5-1 to TRBJ2-4; 10 bases match TRBD2. The CDR3 totals 15 residues. Per germline, CDR1 SGHRS and CDR2 YFSETQ. Trimming at V came to 4 bases and at J to 6 bases, leaving 7 bases not matched to a gene. CDR3 bases: TGCGCCAGCAGCGCAACTAGCGGGGTGATAAACATTCAGTACTTC. This sequence encodes CASSATSGVINIQYF.

The chain uses TRBV6-6 and TRBJ1-2, with TRBD1 as a possible D gene (5 bases). The germline gives CDR1 MNHNY, CDR2 SVGAGI (reference sequence). V was cut by 8 bases and J by 3 bases, with 16 bases left in between. CDR3 length: 14 amino acids. As DNA, the CDR3 is TGTGCCAGCGAAGGGACCGGGGAGGACTATGGCTACACCTTC. Its translation is CASEGTGEDYGYTF.

This clone appeared a few times. V and J are TRBV7-6 and TRBJ2-1, with D perhaps TRBD2 (5 bases). Germline CDR1 SGHVS, CDR2 FNYEAQ. V dropped 1 base and J dropped 9 bases, with 7 bases sitting between them. The CDR3 covers 12 residues. The CDR3 DNA sequence: TGTGCCAGCAGCTTAGTAGAGGGTGAGCAGTTCTTC. Residues: CASSLVEGEQFF.

This chain uses TRBV28 with TRBJ1-4; TRBD1 matches 12 bases. V was pared by 5 bases and J by 7 bases, with 8 bases of the junction left unmatched. The CDR3 spans 16 residues. CDR1 is MDHEN and CDR2 is SYDVKM in the germline V gene. The CDR3 spells CASSPQGQGAREKLFF. The DNA of the CDR3 is TGTGCCAGCAGTCCGCAGGGACAGGGGGCGCGTGAAAAACTGTTTTTT.

The chain joins TRBV5-4 to TRBJ2-1; TRBD2 is a possible D gene (5 bases). V gave up 6 bases and J gave up 2 bases, with 15 bases separating them. CDR1 is SGHNT, CDR2 YYREEE, per germline (reference sequence). CDR3 length equals 15 residues. CDR3 residues: CASTQRASPYNEQFF. CDR3 DNA sequence: TGTGCCAGCACCCAACGGGCTAGCCCCTACAATGAGCAGTTCTTC.

The V call is TRBV5-1, the J call TRBJ2-3, with D maybe TRBD2 (6 bases). This CDR3 has 16 amino acids. V lost 0 bases, J lost 2 bases, and 13 bases lay in between. The germline V gene has CDR1 SGHRS and CDR2 YFSETQ. The CDR3 nucleotides read TGCGCCAGCAGCTTGGTGGCTGGCGGGGTCACAGATACGCAGTATTTT. Encoded protein: CASSLVAGGVTDTQYF.

This CDR3 is CASSSSGTTYNEQFF. For the CDR3, the DNA is TGTGCCAGCAGTTCTAGCGGGACTACTTACAATGAGCAGTTCTTC. V gene TRBV27 combines with J gene TRBJ2-1, with TRBD2 identical over 9 bases. The V gene's germline CDR1 is MNHEY and CDR2 SMNVEV (reference sequence). V lost 4 bases, J lost 4 bases, and 5 bases stayed unmatched. The CDR3 runs 15 residues.

This chain uses TRBV27 with TRBJ2-5; 11 bases agree with TRBD1. The DNA end favors TRBJ2-7, so the J call may be wrong. Germline assignment: CDR1 MNHEY and CDR2 SMNVEV (reference sequence). This CDR3 contains 15 residues. This CDR3 is CASSTRDRGIGEQYF. CDR3 nucleotides: TGTGCCAGCAGTACCCGGGACAGGGGGATCGGCGAGCAGTACTTC.

The V and J genes are TRBV6-1 and TRBJ1-2, with D possibly matching TRBD1 (6 bases). Germline V gives CDR1 MNHNS, CDR2 SASEGT. The CDR3 loop spans 14 amino acids. Trimming stripped 4 bases from V and 4 bases from J, with 13 bases between. For the CDR3, the DNA is TGTGCCAGCAGTGCTATTACAGGGTCCTATGGCTACACCTTC. Translated, it gives CASSAITGSYGYTF.

The V gene is TRBV7-2, the J gene TRBJ2-1; a possible D gene is TRBD1 (5 bases). The CDR3 runs 13 residues. V lost 3 bases and J lost 8, with 11 bases in between. The germline V gene encodes CDR1 SGHTA and CDR2 FQGNSA. This chain's CDR3 is CASSFRGTDEQFF. CDR3 in DNA: TGTGCCAGCAGCTTTAGGGGCACCGATGAGCAGTTCTTC.